The clone carrying this T cell receptor (beta chain) turned up a few times. The antigen is unknown. Clones were read by immunoSEQ multiplex PCR, and TCRdb kept only the in-frame ones, dropping some. The sample contains 37,000 or so clones, about 88% of which appear only once. The length of the CDR3 is 21 residues. This sample was taken from a study of STAT3 mutations in large granular lymphocyte leukemia. Overall study: Over half of T-LGLL patients had one or more immunosuppressive regimens.

Study outcomes and limitations: In T-cell large granular lymphocyte leukemia, about half of patients showed multiple immunodominant subclonotypes. In about 30% of the 18 patients, new TCR clonotypes emerged after therapy.

Sequencing input: PBMCs. The source is a human donor with T large granular lymphocyte leukemia. Some clones in this sample may be carry-over from other donors' samples. The J gene is TRBJ2-1, the V gene TRBV12-2; TRBD2, the D gene given by the table, was not confirmed from the DNA. TRBV12-2 is deemed a pseudogene. Written as DNA, the CDR3 is TGTGCAAGTCGCTCACACACAGGTATCGTTAGGCGGGGGCCCCCTGGCAATGAGCAGTTCTTC. This codes for CASRSHTGIVRRGPPGNEQFF.